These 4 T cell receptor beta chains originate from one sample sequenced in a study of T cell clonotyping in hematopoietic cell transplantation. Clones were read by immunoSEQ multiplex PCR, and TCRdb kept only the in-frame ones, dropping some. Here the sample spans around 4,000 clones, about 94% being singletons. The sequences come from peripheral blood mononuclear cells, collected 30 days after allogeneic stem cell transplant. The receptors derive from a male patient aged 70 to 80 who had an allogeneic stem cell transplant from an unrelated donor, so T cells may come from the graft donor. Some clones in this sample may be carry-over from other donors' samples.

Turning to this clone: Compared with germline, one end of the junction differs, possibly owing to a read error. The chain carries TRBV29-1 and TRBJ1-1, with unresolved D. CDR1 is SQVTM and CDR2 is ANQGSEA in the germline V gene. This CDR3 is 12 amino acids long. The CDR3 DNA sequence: TGCAGCGTTGATTACAGCTCCGAGGAAGCTCTCTTT. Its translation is CSVDYSSEEALF.

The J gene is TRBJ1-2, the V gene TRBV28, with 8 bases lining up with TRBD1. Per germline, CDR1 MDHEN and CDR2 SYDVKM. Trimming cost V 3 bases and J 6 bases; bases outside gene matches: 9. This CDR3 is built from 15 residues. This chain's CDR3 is CASSFLDREADGYTF. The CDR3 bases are TGTGCCAGCAGTTTCTTGGACAGGGAGGCGGATGGCTACACCTTC.

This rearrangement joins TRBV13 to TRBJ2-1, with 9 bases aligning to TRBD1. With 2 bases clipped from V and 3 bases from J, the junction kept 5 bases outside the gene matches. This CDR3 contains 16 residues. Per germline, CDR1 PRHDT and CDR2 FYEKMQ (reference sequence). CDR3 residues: CASSLFGTGLYNEQFF. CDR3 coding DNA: TGTGCCAGCAGCTTATTCGGGACAGGGCTCTACAATGAGCAGTTCTTC.

The CDR3 DNA reads TGTGCCAGTAGTCCGCAGGCCGGGGAGCTGTTTTTT. It translates to CASSPQAGELFF. The J gene is TRBJ2-2, the V gene TRBV19, with no clear D. Germline values: CDR1 LNHDA, CDR2 SQIVND (reference sequence). V was cut by 5 bases and J by 6 bases, with 7 bases left in between. This CDR3 is built from 12 residues.